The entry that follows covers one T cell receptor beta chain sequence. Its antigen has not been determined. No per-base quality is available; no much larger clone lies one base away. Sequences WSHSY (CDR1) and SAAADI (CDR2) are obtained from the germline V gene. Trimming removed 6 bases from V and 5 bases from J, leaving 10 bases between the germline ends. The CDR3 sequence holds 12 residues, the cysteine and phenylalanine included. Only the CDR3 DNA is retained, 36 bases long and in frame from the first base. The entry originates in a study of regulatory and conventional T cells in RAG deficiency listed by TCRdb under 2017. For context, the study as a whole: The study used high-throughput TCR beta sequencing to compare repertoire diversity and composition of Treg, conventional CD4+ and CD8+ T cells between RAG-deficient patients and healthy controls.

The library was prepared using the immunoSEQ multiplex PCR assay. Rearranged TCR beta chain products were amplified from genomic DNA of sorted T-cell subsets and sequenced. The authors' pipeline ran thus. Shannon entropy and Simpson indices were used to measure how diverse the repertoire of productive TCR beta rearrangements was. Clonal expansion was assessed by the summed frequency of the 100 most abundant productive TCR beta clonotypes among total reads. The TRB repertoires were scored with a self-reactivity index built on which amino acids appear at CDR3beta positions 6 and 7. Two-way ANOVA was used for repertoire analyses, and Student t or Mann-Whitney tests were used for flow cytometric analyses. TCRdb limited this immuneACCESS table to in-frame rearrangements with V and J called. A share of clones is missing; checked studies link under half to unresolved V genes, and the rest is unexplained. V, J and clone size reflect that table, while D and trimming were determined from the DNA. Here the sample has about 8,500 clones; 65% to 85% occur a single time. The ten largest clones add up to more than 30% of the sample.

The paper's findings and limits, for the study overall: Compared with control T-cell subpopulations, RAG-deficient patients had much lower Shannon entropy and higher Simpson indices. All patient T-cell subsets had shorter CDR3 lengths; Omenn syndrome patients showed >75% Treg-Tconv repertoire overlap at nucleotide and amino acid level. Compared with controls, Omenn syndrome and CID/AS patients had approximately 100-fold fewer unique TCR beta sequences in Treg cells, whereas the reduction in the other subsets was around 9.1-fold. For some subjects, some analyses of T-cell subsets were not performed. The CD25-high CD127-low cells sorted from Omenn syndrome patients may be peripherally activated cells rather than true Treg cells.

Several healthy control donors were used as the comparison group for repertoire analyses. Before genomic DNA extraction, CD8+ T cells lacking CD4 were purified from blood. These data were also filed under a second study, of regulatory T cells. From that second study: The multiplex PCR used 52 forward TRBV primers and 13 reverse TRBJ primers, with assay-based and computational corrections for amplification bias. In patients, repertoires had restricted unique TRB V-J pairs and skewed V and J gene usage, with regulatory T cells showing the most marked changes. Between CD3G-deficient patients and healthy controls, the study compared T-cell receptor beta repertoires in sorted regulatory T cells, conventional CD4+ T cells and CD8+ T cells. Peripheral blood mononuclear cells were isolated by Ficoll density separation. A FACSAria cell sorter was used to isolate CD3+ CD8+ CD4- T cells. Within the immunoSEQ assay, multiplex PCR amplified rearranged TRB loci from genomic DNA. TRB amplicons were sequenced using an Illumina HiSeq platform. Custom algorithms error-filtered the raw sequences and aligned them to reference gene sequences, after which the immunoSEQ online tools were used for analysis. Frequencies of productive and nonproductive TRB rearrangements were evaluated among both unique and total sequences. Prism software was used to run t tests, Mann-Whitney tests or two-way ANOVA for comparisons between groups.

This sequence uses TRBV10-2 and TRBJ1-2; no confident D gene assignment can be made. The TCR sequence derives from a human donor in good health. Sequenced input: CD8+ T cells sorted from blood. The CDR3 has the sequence CASSPQQYGYTF. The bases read TGCGCCAGCAGCCCACAGCAGTATGGCTACACCTTC.